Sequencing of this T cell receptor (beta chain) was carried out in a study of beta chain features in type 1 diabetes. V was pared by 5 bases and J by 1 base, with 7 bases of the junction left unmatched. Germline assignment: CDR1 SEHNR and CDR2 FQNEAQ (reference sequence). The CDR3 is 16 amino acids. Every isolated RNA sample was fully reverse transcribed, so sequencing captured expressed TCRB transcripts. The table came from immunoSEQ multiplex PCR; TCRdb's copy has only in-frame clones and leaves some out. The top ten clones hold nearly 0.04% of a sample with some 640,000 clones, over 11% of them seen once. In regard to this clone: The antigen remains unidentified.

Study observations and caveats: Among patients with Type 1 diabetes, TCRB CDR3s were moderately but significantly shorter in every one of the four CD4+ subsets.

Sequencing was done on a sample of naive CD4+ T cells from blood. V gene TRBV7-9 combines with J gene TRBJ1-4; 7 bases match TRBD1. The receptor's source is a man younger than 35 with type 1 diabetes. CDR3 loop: CASSLPGQLTNEKLFF. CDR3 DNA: TGTGCCAGCAGCCTACCGGGACAGCTAACTAATGAAAAACTGTTTTTT.